This TCR beta chain came from a study of T cell repertoires in cytomegalovirus infection. Whole-study context: CMV infection plus the matching HLA type was flagged by public TCR beta signatures. Study results and limitations: CMV-specific TCR beta clonotypes restricted by HLA-C dominated the ex vivo response. Adding up the frequency of public TCR beta families identified people who carried CMV plus the relevant HLA.

On this clonotype itself: Its antigen is not identified.

Germline V gene lookup returns CDR1 SEHNR and CDR2 FQNEAQ (reference sequence). The CDR3 totals 13 residues. V was clipped by 2 bases and J by 6 bases, with 10 bases between them. TCRdb fed the reads into MiXCR, producing one record per CDR3 protein. The data contain around 230,000 distinct CDR3 sequences, 35% to 45% of them singletons. The chain carries TRBV7-9 and TRBJ1-1; the D gene is possibly TRBD1 (5 bases). The source of this sequence is a human donor in good health (CMV status not recorded). Some clones in this sample may be carry-over from other donors' samples. The sample in question was CD8+ T cells from cultured PBMCs, obtained from culture after CMV antigen stimulation. The CDR3 protein is CASSLSGSAEAFF. The CDR3 region has the DNA TGTGCCAGCAGCTTATCAGGGAGTGCTGAAGCTTTCTTT.